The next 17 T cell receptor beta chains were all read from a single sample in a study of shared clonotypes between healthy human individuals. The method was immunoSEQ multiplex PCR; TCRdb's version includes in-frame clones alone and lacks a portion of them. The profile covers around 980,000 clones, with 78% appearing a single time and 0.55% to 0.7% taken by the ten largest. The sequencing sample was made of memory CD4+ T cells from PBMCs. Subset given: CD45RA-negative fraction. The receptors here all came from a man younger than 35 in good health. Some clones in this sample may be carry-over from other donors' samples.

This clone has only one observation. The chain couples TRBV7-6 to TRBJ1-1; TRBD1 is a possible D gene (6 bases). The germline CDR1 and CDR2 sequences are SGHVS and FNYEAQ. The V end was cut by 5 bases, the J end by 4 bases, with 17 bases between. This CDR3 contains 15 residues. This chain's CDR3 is CASSVQQGGSTEAFF. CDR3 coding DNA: TGTGCCAGCAGCGTACAACAGGGAGGGAGCACTGAAGCTTTCTTT.

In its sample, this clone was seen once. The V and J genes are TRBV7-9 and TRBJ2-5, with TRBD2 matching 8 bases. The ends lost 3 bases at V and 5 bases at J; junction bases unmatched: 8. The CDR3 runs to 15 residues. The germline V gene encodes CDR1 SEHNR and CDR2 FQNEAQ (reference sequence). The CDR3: CASSFLAGWSETQYF. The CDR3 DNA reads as TGTGCCAGCAGCTTCCTAGCGGGTTGGTCGGAGACCCAGTACTTC.

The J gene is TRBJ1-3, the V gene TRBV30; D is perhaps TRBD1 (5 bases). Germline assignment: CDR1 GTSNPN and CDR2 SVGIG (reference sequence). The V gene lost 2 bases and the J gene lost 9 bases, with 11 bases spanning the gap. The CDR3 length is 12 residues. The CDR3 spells CAWSPLGVTIYF. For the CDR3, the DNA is TGTGCCTGGAGTCCCCTAGGGGTCACCATATATTTT.

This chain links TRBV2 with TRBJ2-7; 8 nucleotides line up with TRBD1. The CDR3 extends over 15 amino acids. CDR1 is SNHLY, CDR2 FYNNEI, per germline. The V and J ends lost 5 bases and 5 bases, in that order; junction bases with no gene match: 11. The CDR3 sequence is CASSYIRTGTHEQYF. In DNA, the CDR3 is TGTGCCAGCAGTTATATCCGGACAGGGACCCACGAGCAGTACTTC.

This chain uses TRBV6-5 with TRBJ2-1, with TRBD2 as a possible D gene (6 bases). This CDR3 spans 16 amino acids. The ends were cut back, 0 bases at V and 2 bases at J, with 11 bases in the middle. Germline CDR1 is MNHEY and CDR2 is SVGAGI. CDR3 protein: CASSYSPGSPYNEQFF. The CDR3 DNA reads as TGTGCCAGCAGTTACTCGCCCGGGAGCCCCTACAATGAGCAGTTCTTC.

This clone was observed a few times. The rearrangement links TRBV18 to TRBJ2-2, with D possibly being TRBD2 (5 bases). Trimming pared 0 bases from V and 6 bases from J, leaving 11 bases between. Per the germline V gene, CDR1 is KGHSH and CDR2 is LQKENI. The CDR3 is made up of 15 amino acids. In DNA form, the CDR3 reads TGTGCCAGCTCACCACCGTCGGGGTACGCCGGGGAGCTGTTTTTT. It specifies CASSPPSGYAGELFF.

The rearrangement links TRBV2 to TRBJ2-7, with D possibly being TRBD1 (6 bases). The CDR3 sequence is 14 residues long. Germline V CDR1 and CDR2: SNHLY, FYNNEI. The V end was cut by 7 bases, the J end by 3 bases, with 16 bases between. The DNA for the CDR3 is TGTGCCAGCAAGGGGGACGGATCCGACTACGAGCAGTACTTC. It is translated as CASKGDGSDYEQYF.

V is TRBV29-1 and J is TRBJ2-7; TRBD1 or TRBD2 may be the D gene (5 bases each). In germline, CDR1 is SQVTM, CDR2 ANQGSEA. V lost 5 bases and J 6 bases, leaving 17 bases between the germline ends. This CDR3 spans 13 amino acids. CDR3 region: CSVLMQGAGEQYF. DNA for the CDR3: TGCAGCGTTCTGATGCAGGGTGCGGGCGAGCAGTACTTC.

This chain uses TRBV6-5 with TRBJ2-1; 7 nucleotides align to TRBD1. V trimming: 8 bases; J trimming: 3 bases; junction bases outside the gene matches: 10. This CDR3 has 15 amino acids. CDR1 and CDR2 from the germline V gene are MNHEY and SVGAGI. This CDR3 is CASGLGQAGYNEQFF. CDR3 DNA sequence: TGTGCCAGCGGTCTCGGACAGGCTGGCTACAATGAGCAGTTCTTC.

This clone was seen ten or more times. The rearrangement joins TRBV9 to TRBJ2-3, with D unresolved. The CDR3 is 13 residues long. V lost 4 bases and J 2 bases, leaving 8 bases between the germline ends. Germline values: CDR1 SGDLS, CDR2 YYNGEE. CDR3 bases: TGTGCCAGCAGCCCACACCTCACAGATACGCAGTATTTT. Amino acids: CASSPHLTDTQYF.

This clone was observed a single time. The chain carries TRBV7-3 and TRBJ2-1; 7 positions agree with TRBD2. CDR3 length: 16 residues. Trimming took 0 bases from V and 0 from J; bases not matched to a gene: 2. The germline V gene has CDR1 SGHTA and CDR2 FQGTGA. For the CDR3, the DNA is TGTGCCAGCAGCTTAACGGGGACTACCTCCTACAATGAGCAGTTCTTC. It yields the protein CASSLTGTTSYNEQFF.

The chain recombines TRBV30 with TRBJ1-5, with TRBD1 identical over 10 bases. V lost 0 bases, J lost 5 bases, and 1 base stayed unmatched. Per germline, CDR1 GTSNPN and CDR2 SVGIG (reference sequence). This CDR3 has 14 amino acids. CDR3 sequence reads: CAWSVGQGDQPQHF. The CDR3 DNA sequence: TGTGCCTGGAGTGTAGGACAGGGGGATCAGCCCCAGCATTTT. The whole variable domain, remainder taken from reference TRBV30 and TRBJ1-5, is SQTIHQWPATLVQPVGSPLSLECTVEGTSNPNLYWYRQAAGRGLQLLFYSVGIGQISSEVPQNLSASRPQDRQFILSSKKLLLSDSGFYLCAWSVGQGDQPQHFGDGTRLSIL.

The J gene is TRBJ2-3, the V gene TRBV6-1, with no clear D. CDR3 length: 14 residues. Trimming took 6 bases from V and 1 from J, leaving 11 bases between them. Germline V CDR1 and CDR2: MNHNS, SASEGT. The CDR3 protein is CASRFLFGTDTQYF. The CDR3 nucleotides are TGTGCCAGCAGATTCCTTTTTGGCACAGATACGCAGTATTTT.

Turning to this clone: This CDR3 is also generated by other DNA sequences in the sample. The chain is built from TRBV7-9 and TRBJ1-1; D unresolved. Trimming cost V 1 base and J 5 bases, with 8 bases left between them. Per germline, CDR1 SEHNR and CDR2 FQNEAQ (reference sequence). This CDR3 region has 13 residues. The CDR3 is CASSLEVGTEAFF. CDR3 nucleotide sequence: TGTGCCAGCAGCTTAGAAGTCGGAACTGAAGCTTTCTTT.

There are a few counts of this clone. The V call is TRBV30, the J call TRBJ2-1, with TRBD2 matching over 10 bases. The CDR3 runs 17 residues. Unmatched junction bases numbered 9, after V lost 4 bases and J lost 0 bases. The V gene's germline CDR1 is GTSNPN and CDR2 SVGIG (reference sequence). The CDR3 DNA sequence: TGTGCCTGGACCGGCGGACTAGCGGCCTTCTCCTACAATGAGCAGTTCTTC. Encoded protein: CAWTGGLAAFSYNEQFF.

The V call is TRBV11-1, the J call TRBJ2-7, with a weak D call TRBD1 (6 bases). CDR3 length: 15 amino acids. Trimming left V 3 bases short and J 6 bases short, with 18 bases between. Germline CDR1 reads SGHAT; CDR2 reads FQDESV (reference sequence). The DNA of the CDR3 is TGTGCCAGCAGCTTTGGACAGCCCCGGGACGCCGAGCAGTACTTC. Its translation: CASSFGQPRDAEQYF.

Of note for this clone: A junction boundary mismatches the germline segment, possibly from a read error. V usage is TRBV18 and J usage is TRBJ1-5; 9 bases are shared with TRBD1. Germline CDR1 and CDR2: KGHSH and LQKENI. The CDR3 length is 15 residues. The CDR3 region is CVSSPRTGADQPQHF. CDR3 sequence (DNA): TGTGTCAGCTCACCTCGGACAGGGGCGGATCAGCCCCAGCATTTT.